One and the same sample provided the 15 T cell receptor beta chains below, sequenced in a study of breast tumors, draining lymph nodes, adjacent tissues. The lymph nodes were axillary draining lymph nodes from breast cancer patients. TCRdb called the multiplex PCR reads again in MiXCR, with one record for every CDR3 protein. The sample lists 200,000 to 250,000 distinct CDR3 sequences; approximately 36% were seen once. The sequenced sample was axillary lymph node tissue. The receptors stem from a female donor with breast cancer. Some clones in this sample may be carry-over from other donors' samples.

This chain links TRBV7-2 with TRBJ1-3, with 8 bases that match TRBD1. The CDR3 has 15 amino acids. J lost 4 bases, V lost 1 base, and 3 bases had no gene match. Germline-derived CDR1 and CDR2 are SGHTA and FQGNSA. DNA for the CDR3: TGTGCCAGCAGCTTAGGGACAGGGCCAGGAAACACCATATATTTT. Translating gives CASSLGTGPGNTIYF.

This chain uses TRBV5-5 with TRBJ1-4; D ambiguous. The CDR3 is made up of 12 amino acids. V was cut by 0 bases and J by 8 bases, with 5 bases left in between. Germline CDR1 and CDR2: SGHKS and YYEKEE (reference sequence). DNA for the CDR3: TGTGCCAGCAGCTTGGTTCAGGAAAAACTGTTTTTT. Translation gives CASSLVQEKLFF.

The V and J genes are TRBV25-1 and TRBJ2-7; 11 nucleotides align to TRBD2. CDR3 length: 15 amino acids. Germline CDR1 reads MGHDK; CDR2 reads SYGVNS. CDR3 sequence reads: CADLGLAGGPGEQYF. The CDR3 DNA sequence: TGTGCTGACCTGGGGCTAGCGGGAGGACCGGGGGAGCAGTACTTC.

This clonotype was counted many times. This chain links TRBV18 with TRBJ1-4, with TRBD1 matching over 9 bases. CDR3 length: 15 amino acids. CDR1 is KGHSH and CDR2 is LQKENI in the germline V gene. V shed 6 bases, J shed 6 bases, and the junction held 8 bases outside the gene matches. The CDR3 loop reads CASSSEQGAHEKLFF. CDR3 nucleotides: TGTGCCAGCTCCTCCGAACAGGGGGCGCATGAAAAACTGTTTTTT.

J is TRBJ2-7 and V is TRBV2, with 15 bases matching TRBD2. CDR3 length equals 20 residues. CDR1 SNHLY and CDR2 FYNNEI come from the germline V gene. J gave up 7 bases and V 0 bases, and 16 bases lay outside the gene matches. The CDR3 loop is CASSEALTGTSGRSAREQYF. Here the CDR3 DNA reads TGTGCCAGCAGTGAAGCGCTGACCGGGACTAGCGGGAGGAGCGCGAGGGAGCAGTACTTC.

The CDR3 loop is CASSPWVGETQYF. CDR3 coding DNA: TGTGCCAGCAGCCCTTGGGTGGGAGAGACCCAGTACTTC. The rearrangement joins TRBV7-9 to TRBJ2-5; D is uncertain. There are 13 residues in the CDR3. CDR1 is SEHNR, CDR2 FQNEAQ, per germline (reference sequence). Trimming shortened V by 5 bases and J by 4 bases, and 11 bases separated the two germline ends.

This chain connects TRBV10-2 to TRBJ2-5; 8 bases map to TRBD1. V was clipped by 6 bases and J by 9 bases; unmatched bases: 18. The CDR3 contains 16 residues. Germline V gene lookup returns CDR1 WSHSY and CDR2 SAAADI. The CDR3 protein is CASRPDRGLPNQPQYF. For the CDR3, the DNA is TGCGCCAGCAGACCCGACAGGGGCCTACCCAATCAGCCCCAGTACTTC.

This clonotype is a singleton in its sample. The chain links TRBV7-8 to TRBJ2-5, with 8 positions matching TRBD1. There are 13 residues in the CDR3. V dropped 5 bases and J dropped 5; count of bases not matched to a gene: 4. Germline V gene data show CDR1 as SGHVS and CDR2 as FQNEAQ. CDR3 protein: CASSPGGVETQYF. The CDR3 bases are TGTGCCAGCAGCCCAGGGGGCGTGGAGACCCAGTACTTC. Full variable domain (outside the CDR3, taken from reference TRBV7-8 and TRBJ2-5): GAGVSQSPRYKVAKRGQDVALRCDPISGHVSLFWYQQALGQGPEFLTYFQNEAQLDKSGLPSDRFFAERPEGSVSTLKIQRTQQEDSAVYLCASSPGGVETQYFGPGTRLLVL.

This clonotype showed up many times. The chain joins TRBV10-2 to TRBJ2-5, with no clear D. V lost 6 bases and J 2 bases, leaving 7 bases between the germline ends. This CDR3 contains 12 residues. From germline, CDR1 is WSHSY and CDR2 SAAADI. DNA for the CDR3: TGCGCCAGCAGGGACGGACAAGAGACCCAGTACTTC. This gives the protein CASRDGQETQYF.

Ten or more counts support this clonotype. Here the CDR3 DNA reads TGTGCCAGCGGTAACGGGGGCGACGGATACGAGCAGTACTTC. Translated, it gives CASGNGGDGYEQYF. The V gene is TRBV7-3, the J gene TRBJ2-7; D is possibly TRBD1 or TRBD2 (6 bases each). Per the germline V gene, CDR1 is SGHTA and CDR2 is FQGTGA. Trimming cost V 8 bases and J 4 bases, with 18 bases left between them. The CDR3 runs to 14 residues.

This clonotype was found a few times. V gene TRBV7-2 combines with J gene TRBJ2-4; D is ambiguous. The CDR3 has 13 residues. Trimming pared 5 bases from V and 4 bases from J, leaving 9 bases between. The germline V gene has CDR1 SGHTA and CDR2 FQGNSA. CDR3 nucleotides: TGTGCCAGCAGCCCGGACCATAAAAACATTCAGTACTTC. Translating it yields CASSPDHKNIQYF.

This clonotype was counted between two and nine times. The chain combines TRBV6-5 with TRBJ2-7, with 10 nucleotides matching TRBD2. Looked up from germline, CDR1 is MNHEY and CDR2 is SVGAGI. The CDR3 sequence is 15 residues long. Unmatched junction bases numbered 8, after V lost 6 bases and J lost 3 bases. CDR3 DNA sequence: TGTGCCAGCAGCCCCCCTAGCGGGAGAATCTACGAGCAGTACTTC. Residues: CASSPPSGRIYEQYF.

As regards this clonotype: Just one base apart from a much larger clone, this may be a read error. The V call is TRBV11-2, the J call TRBJ2-7, with D perhaps assigned TRBD1 or TRBD2 (5 bases each). Germline lookup yields CDR1 SGHAT and CDR2 FQNNGV. V lost 2 bases, J lost 4 bases, and 15 bases lay in between. The CDR3 runs 15 residues. CDR3 loop: CASSLSRGTGYEQYF. For the CDR3, the DNA is TGTGCCAGCAGCTTATCGCGAGGGACGGGATACGAGCAGTACTTC.

The chain is built from TRBV9 and TRBJ1-6; 7 nucleotides align to TRBD1. The germline gives CDR1 SGDLS, CDR2 YYNGEE. The V segment lost 7 bases and the J segment 3 bases; nucleotides outside the gene matches: 13. The CDR3 has 17 amino acids. CDR3: CASRAGQALRYNSPLHF. CDR3 nucleotide sequence: TGTGCCAGCCGGGCAGGACAGGCGCTACGCTATAATTCACCCCTCCACTTT.

In this sample, this clonotype turned up many times. This chain connects TRBV19 to TRBJ1-5, with unresolved D. Germline CDR1 and CDR2: LNHDA and SQIVND (reference sequence). Deletions cut 3 bases from V and 0 bases from J, with 9 bases between. The CDR3 is made up of 15 amino acids. CDR3 sequence reads: CASSISPDSNQPQHF. The CDR3 DNA follows: TGTGCCAGTAGTATTTCTCCAGATAGCAATCAGCCCCAGCATTTT.